The clone carrying this T cell receptor (beta chain) was picked up many times. The antigen remains unidentified. Individual cDNA molecules were tagged with unique molecular identifiers, the study reported. TCRdb reprocessed the 5' RACE reads with MiXCR, giving one entry per CDR3 protein. Here the sample spans approximately 47,000 distinct CDR3 sequences, about 6.2% being singletons. This entry belongs to a study of early T cells in non-severe SARS-CoV-2 infection. Study-wide context: Unsorted whole-blood RNA was sequenced in bulk, leaving chains unpaired. Study results and limitations: Matches to VDJdb favored anti-spike CD8 responses and missed private and CD4 specificities.

Germline assignment: CDR1 SGHRS and CDR2 YFSETQ. The ends were cut back, 4 bases at V and 0 bases at J, with 13 bases in the middle. The CDR3 contains 15 residues. The chain employs TRBV5-1 and TRBJ2-5; a possible D gene is TRBD2 (6 bases). The input for sequencing was whole blood, taken at baseline. The TCR sequence derives from an adult who was a healthcare worker with PCR-confirmed SARS-CoV-2 infection or an uninfected control (not recorded which). CDR3 in amino acids: CASSLRGTYQETQYF. As DNA, the CDR3 is TGCGCCAGCAGCCTGCGCGGGACGTACCAAGAGACCCAGTACTTC.